These T cell receptor beta chains were read from a single sample in a study of beta chain features in type 1 diabetes. Sequencing used immunoSEQ multiplex PCR; TCRdb keeps in-frame clones, though not all of them. The sample has hundreds of thousands of clones; about 10% are singletons. Specimen: naive CD4+ T cells from blood. Every receptor here comes from a woman between 18 and 30 years old in good health. Both conserved end residues are part of each CDR3. D genes are given only for firm matches. Some rows mark clone size as missing; the rest say once, few, many or name a class of expanded clone.

j_call: TRBJ2-4
clone_size: many
d_call: NA
v_call: TRBV7-9
cdr3_aa: CASSLVVTVLQAKNIQYF
cdr3_nt: TGTGCCAGCAGCTTGGTTGTAACAGTATTACAAGCCAAAAACATTCAGTACTTC

j_call: TRBJ2-7
clone_size: once
d_call: TRBD1
v_call: TRBV7-2
cdr3_aa: CASSFRQGSSYEQYF
cdr3_nt: TGTGCCAGCAGCTTCAGACAGGGCAGCTCCTACGAGCAGTACTTC

j_call: TRBJ1-4
clone_size: few
d_call: TRBD1
v_call: TRBV2
cdr3_aa: CASNSDRGREKLFF
cdr3_nt: TGTGCCAGCAATTCTGACAGGGGACGTGAAAAACTGTTTTTT

j_call: TRBJ1-4
clone_size: few
d_call: NA
v_call: TRBV30
cdr3_aa: CAWSVQVNEKLFF
cdr3_nt: TGTGCCTGGAGTGTACAGGTGAATGAAAAACTGTTTTTT

j_call: TRBJ2-3
clone_size: few
d_call: NA
v_call: TRBV28
cdr3_aa: CASSLRGGRKGYF
cdr3_nt: TGTGCCAGCAGCCTGCGAGGGGGAAGAAAGGGGTATTTT

j_call: TRBJ2-3
clone_size: few
d_call: NA
v_call: TRBV5-1
cdr3_aa: CASSPAGDTQYF
cdr3_nt: TGCGCCAGCAGTCCAGCAGGAGATACGCAGTATTTT

j_call: TRBJ1-3
clone_size: NA
d_call: NA
v_call: TRBV7-6
cdr3_aa: CASSLHTAGNTIYF
cdr3_nt: TGTGCCAGCAGCTTACACACTGCTGGAAACACCATATATTTT

j_call: TRBJ2-6
clone_size: few
d_call: TRBD1
v_call: TRBV7-9
cdr3_aa: CASSTWPGQSGANVLTF
cdr3_nt: TGTGCCAGCAGCACATGGCCGGGACAGTCTGGGGCCAACGTCCTGACTTTC

j_call: TRBJ2-3
clone_size: NA
d_call: NA
v_call: TRBV4-3
cdr3_aa: CASSQDKVADTQYF
cdr3_nt: TGCGCCAGCAGCCAAGATAAGGTTGCAGATACGCAGTATTTT

j_call: TRBJ2-1
clone_size: few
d_call: TRBD2
v_call: TRBV7-9
cdr3_aa: CASSSSGRRNEQFF
cdr3_nt: TGTGCCAGCAGCTCTAGCGGGAGACGGAATGAGCAGTTCTTC

j_call: TRBJ1-5
clone_size: NA
d_call: NA
v_call: TRBV7-9
cdr3_aa: CASSLDAGPNQPQHF
cdr3_nt: TGTGCCAGCAGCTTAGATGCGGGGCCGAATCAGCCCCAGCATTTT

j_call: TRBJ2-3
clone_size: few
d_call: TRBD2
v_call: TRBV7-9
cdr3_aa: CASSRTSGGTDTQYF
cdr3_nt: TGTGCCAGCAGCCGGACTAGCGGGGGCACAGATACGCAGTATTTT

j_call: TRBJ1-1
clone_size: few
d_call: TRBD1
v_call: TRBV7-9
cdr3_aa: CASSLQTGIGTEAFF
cdr3_nt: TGTGCCAGCAGCCTACAGACAGGGATTGGCACTGAAGCTTTCTTT

j_call: TRBJ2-6
clone_size: few
d_call: NA
v_call: TRBV2
cdr3_aa: CASAATSGANVLTF
cdr3_nt: TGTGCCAGCGCAGCCACCTCTGGGGCCAACGTCCTGACTTTC

j_call: TRBJ1-1
clone_size: NA
d_call: NA
v_call: TRBV7-9
cdr3_aa: CASSLALRDTEAFF
cdr3_nt: TGTGCCAGCAGCTTGGCTCTGCGGGACACTGAAGCTTTCTTT

j_call: TRBJ2-1
clone_size: NA
d_call: NA
v_call: TRBV5-1
cdr3_aa: CASTRGSYNEQFF
cdr3_nt: TGCGCCAGCACGAGGGGTTCCTACAATGAGCAGTTCTTC

j_call: TRBJ2-1
clone_size: few
d_call: TRBD1
v_call: TRBV28
cdr3_aa: CASSPNTGGPRYNEQFF
cdr3_nt: TGTGCCAGCAGTCCTAATACAGGGGGGCCGAGATACAATGAGCAGTTCTTC

j_call: TRBJ2-7
clone_size: NA
d_call: NA
v_call: TRBV6-6
cdr3_aa: CASSYSRGKHYEQYF
cdr3_nt: TGTGCCAGCAGTTACTCGAGAGGGAAGCACTACGAGCAGTACTTC

j_call: TRBJ2-3
clone_size: few
d_call: TRBD2
v_call: TRBV10-3
cdr3_aa: CAISASGSATDTQYF
cdr3_nt: TGTGCCATCAGTGCTAGCGGGAGTGCGACAGATACGCAGTATTTT

j_call: TRBJ1-2
clone_size: NA
d_call: NA
v_call: TRBV5-6
cdr3_aa: CASSLTVNYGYTF
cdr3_nt: TGTGCCAGCAGCTTGACTGTTAACTATGGCTACACCTTC

j_call: TRBJ1-6
clone_size: NA
d_call: TRBD1
v_call: TRBV7-9
cdr3_aa: CASSSGTGGNRPPLHF
cdr3_nt: TGTGCCAGCAGCTCCGGGACAGGGGGCAACAGGCCACCCCTCCACTTT

j_call: TRBJ2-5
clone_size: few
d_call: NA
v_call: TRBV7-3
cdr3_aa: CASSLSGNQETQYF
cdr3_nt: TGTGCCAGCAGCTTAAGCGGGAATCAAGAGACCCAGTACTTC

j_call: TRBJ1-1
clone_size: NA
d_call: NA
v_call: TRBV20-1
cdr3_aa: CSVPRNTEAFF
cdr3_nt: TGCAGTGTCCCTAGGAACACTGAAGCTTTCTTT

j_call: TRBJ1-5
clone_size: few
d_call: NA
v_call: TRBV7-9
cdr3_aa: CASSLGGQPQHF
cdr3_nt: TGTGCCAGCAGCTTAGGCGGTCAGCCCCAGCATTTT

j_call: TRBJ1-2
clone_size: NA
d_call: NA
v_call: TRBV5-1
cdr3_aa: CASSRIETGIYYGYTF
cdr3_nt: TGCGCCAGCAGCAGAATCGAGACAGGAATCTACTATGGCTACACCTTC

j_call: TRBJ1-5
clone_size: NA
d_call: TRBD1
v_call: TRBV27
cdr3_aa: CASPDRGMGQPQHF
cdr3_nt: TGTGCCAGCCCAGACAGGGGCATGGGTCAGCCCCAGCATTTT

j_call: TRBJ1-1
clone_size: NA
d_call: NA
v_call: TRBV2
cdr3_aa: CASVREGNTEAFF
cdr3_nt: TGTGCCAGCGTCCGGGAGGGAAACACTGAAGCTTTCTTT

j_call: TRBJ1-1
clone_size: NA
d_call: NA
v_call: TRBV13
cdr3_aa: CASSPSYSVTEAFF
cdr3_nt: TGTGCCAGCAGCCCGTCCTATTCCGTTACTGAAGCTTTCTTT

j_call: TRBJ1-6
clone_size: NA
d_call: NA
v_call: TRBV4-2
cdr3_aa: CASSQDRPGANSPLHF
cdr3_nt: TGTGCCAGCAGCCAAGATCGCCCAGGGGCCAATTCACCCCTCCACTTT

j_call: TRBJ2-3
clone_size: few
d_call: NA
v_call: TRBV18
cdr3_aa: CASSQADTQYF
cdr3_nt: TGTGCCAGCTCACAGGCGGATACGCAGTATTTT

j_call: TRBJ1-2
clone_size: few
d_call: TRBD1
v_call: TRBV7-9
cdr3_aa: CASSRSGQGPGYTF
cdr3_nt: TGTGCCAGCAGCAGAAGCGGACAGGGCCCTGGCTACACCTTC

j_call: TRBJ2-3
clone_size: NA
d_call: TRBD1
v_call: TRBV6-6
cdr3_aa: CASSHPGQGRDTQYF
cdr3_nt: TGTGCCAGCAGTCACCCCGGACAGGGTAGAGATACGCAGTATTTT

j_call: TRBJ2-3
clone_size: few
d_call: TRBD2
v_call: TRBV30
cdr3_aa: CAWSSPVLAGVPDTQYF
cdr3_nt: TGTGCCTGGAGCAGCCCCGTGTTAGCGGGAGTGCCAGATACGCAGTATTTT

j_call: TRBJ1-2
clone_size: NA
d_call: NA
v_call: TRBV2
cdr3_aa: CASRDNNYGYTF
cdr3_nt: TGTGCCAGCAGGGACAACAACTATGGCTACACCTTC

j_call: TRBJ2-1
clone_size: many
d_call: TRBD2
v_call: TRBV30
cdr3_aa: CAWRDPGLGTFF
cdr3_nt: TGTGCCTGGAGAGATCCGGGACTAGGGACGTTCTTC

j_call: TRBJ2-7
clone_size: few
d_call: NA
v_call: TRBV7-2
cdr3_aa: CASSLVGWGSEQYF
cdr3_nt: TGTGCCAGCAGCTTAGTTGGCTGGGGCTCCGAGCAGTACTTC

j_call: TRBJ2-2
clone_size: NA
d_call: TRBD1
v_call: TRBV9
cdr3_aa: CASSARQGGELFF
cdr3_nt: TGTGCCAGCAGCGCCCGACAGGGCGGGGAGCTGTTTTTT

j_call: TRBJ1-6
clone_size: NA
d_call: NA
v_call: TRBV19
cdr3_aa: CASSITSNSPLHF
cdr3_nt: TGTGCCAGTAGTATTACGAGTAATTCACCCCTCCACTTT

j_call: TRBJ2-1
clone_size: few
d_call: NA
v_call: TRBV7-2
cdr3_aa: CASSLWAVSYNEQFF
cdr3_nt: TGTGCCAGCAGCTTATGGGCAGTCTCCTACAATGAGCAGTTCTTC

j_call: TRBJ2-5
clone_size: once
d_call: NA
v_call: TRBV4-1
cdr3_aa: CASSRTVLFESQYF
cdr3_nt: TGCGCCAGCAGTCGGACAGTTCTTTTCGAGTCCCAGTACTTC

j_call: TRBJ2-7
clone_size: NA
d_call: NA
v_call: TRBV7-2
cdr3_aa: CASSLGVGRGGEQYF
cdr3_nt: TGTGCCAGCAGCTTAGGGGTGGGCAGGGGAGGCGAGCAGTACTTC

j_call: TRBJ2-2
clone_size: NA
d_call: TRBD1
v_call: TRBV11-1
cdr3_aa: CASSMPGTGFTGELFF
cdr3_nt: TGTGCCAGCAGCATGCCCGGGACAGGGTTTACCGGGGAGCTGTTTTTT

j_call: TRBJ2-1
clone_size: few
d_call: NA
v_call: TRBV2
cdr3_aa: CASSEEARSAFNEQFF
cdr3_nt: TGTGCCAGCAGTGAAGAGGCCCGAAGCGCCTTCAATGAGCAGTTCTTC

j_call: TRBJ2-1
clone_size: NA
d_call: TRBD2
v_call: TRBV19
cdr3_aa: CASSAASGRARNEQFF
cdr3_nt: TGTGCCAGTTCGGCCGCTAGCGGGAGGGCCCGGAATGAGCAGTTCTTC

j_call: TRBJ1-2
clone_size: NA
d_call: TRBD1
v_call: TRBV28
cdr3_aa: CASSLTGTGGYTF
cdr3_nt: TGTGCCAGCAGCTTGACAGGGACGGGAGGCTACACCTTC

j_call: TRBJ1-2
clone_size: NA
d_call: TRBD1
v_call: TRBV29-1
cdr3_aa: CSASGGSGYRNF
cdr3_nt: TGCAGCGCATCAGGGGGATCAGGCTATCGCAACTTC

j_call: TRBJ1-4
clone_size: NA
d_call: NA
v_call: TRBV30
cdr3_aa: CAWSIQQNEKLFF
cdr3_nt: TGTGCCTGGAGTATACAGCAGAATGAAAAACTGTTTTTT

j_call: TRBJ2-3
clone_size: few
d_call: NA
v_call: TRBV6-5
cdr3_aa: CASSSTASTDTQYF
cdr3_nt: TGTGCCAGCAGTTCGACAGCTAGCACAGATACGCAGTATTTT

j_call: TRBJ1-1
clone_size: few
d_call: NA
v_call: TRBV29-1
cdr3_aa: CSVVMGLDTEAFF
cdr3_nt: TGCAGCGTTGTTATGGGGTTAGACACTGAAGCTTTCTTT

j_call: TRBJ2-1
clone_size: NA
d_call: TRBD2
v_call: TRBV10-3
cdr3_aa: CAISLSGREQFF
cdr3_nt: TGTGCCATCAGTTTAAGCGGGAGAGAGCAGTTCTTC

j_call: TRBJ2-7
clone_size: few
d_call: TRBD1
v_call: TRBV18
cdr3_aa: CASSPKTGIHYEQYF
cdr3_nt: TGTGCCAGCTCACCGAAGACAGGGATCCACTACGAGCAGTACTTC